This is a list of T cell receptor beta chains from one sample in a study of blood T cell repertoires in COVID-19. The repertoire was sequenced with immunoSEQ multiplex PCR; TCRdb's copy has only in-frame clones and lacks some. The table has just over 300,000 clones, 70% to 90% seen once; the top ten hold under 2.5%. Sequencing was performed on PBMCs or T cells enriched from blood (not recorded which). The receptors come from a man aged 30-40 years who had recovered from COVID-19. Each CDR3 is given with its conserved first and last residue. The D gene is left open where the match is weak. Expanded clones are given a class, and other clones once, few, many or no size at all.

j_call v_call d_call clone_size cdr3_aa cdr3_nt
TRBJ2-7 TRBV28 TRBD2 NA CASSWAGGLSEQYF TGTGCCAGCAGCTGGGCGGGGGGGCTTAGCGAGCAGTACTTC
TRBJ1-2 TRBV7-8 TRBD1 NA CASSLQGEDYGYTF TGTGCCAGCAGCTTGCAGGGGGAAGACTATGGCTACACCTTC
TRBJ1-6 TRBV2 TRBD1 once CASTIEGGGNSPLHF TGTGCCAGCACCATTGAAGGGGGCGGAAATTCACCCCTCCACTTT
TRBJ1-4 TRBV5-1 NA NA CASSLAGATDNEKLFF TGCGCCAGCAGCTTGGCCGGAGCGACGGATAATGAAAAACTGTTTTTT
TRBJ2-1 TRBV24-1 TRBD1 NA CATSVQGADNEQFF TGTGCCACCAGTGTGCAGGGGGCTGACAATGAGCAGTTCTTC
TRBJ1-2 TRBV7-9 TRBD1 NA CASSEDRGYGYTF TGTGCCAGCAGCGAGGACAGGGGTTATGGCTACACCTTC
TRBJ1-2 TRBV6-1 NA few CASSETRVYGYTF TGTGCCAGCAGTGAAACTCGGGTGTATGGCTACACCTTC
TRBJ1-2 TRBV29-1 NA NA CSAQFGGTNYGYTF TGCAGCGCCCAATTTGGAGGAACTAACTATGGCTACACCTTC
TRBJ1-6 TRBV15 NA NA CATSRSLETVYNSPLHF TGTGCCACCAGCAGAAGCCTAGAGACTGTGTATAATTCACCCCTCCACTTT
TRBJ2-1 TRBV11-1 TRBD2 NA CASSLRGAISYNEQFF TGTGCCAGCAGCTTGCGGGGGGCTATAAGCTACAATGAGCAGTTCTTC
TRBJ1-2 TRBV29-1 TRBD1 NA CSVLIRQGPRSYTF TGCAGCGTCCTTATTAGACAGGGGCCCCGTAGCTACACCTTC
TRBJ1-4 TRBV19 NA NA CASSIEWGQGNEKLFF TGTGCCAGTAGTATAGAATGGGGCCAGGGTAATGAAAAACTGTTTTTT
TRBJ2-2 TRBV6-2/TRBV6-3 NA NA CASSYSRHSGELFF TGTGCCAGCAGTTACTCCAGGCATAGCGGGGAGCTGTTTTTT
TRBJ2-7 TRBV7-2 TRBD2 NA CASSLRSSGGSLLKQYF TGTGCCAGCAGCTTAAGATCTAGCGGGGGATCCCTTCTCAAGCAGTACTTC
TRBJ2-3 TRBV6-2/TRBV6-3 TRBD1 NA CASSSGGSGTDTQYF TGTGCCAGCAGCTCAGGGGGATCAGGCACAGATACGCAGTATTTT
TRBJ2-7 TRBV6-2/TRBV6-3 NA NA CASSYRGSRYEQYF TGTGCCAGCAGTTACCGGGGTTCCCGCTACGAGCAGTACTTC
TRBJ1-6 TRBV5-1 TRBD1 NA CASRTGEFGNSPLHF TGCGCCAGCCGGACAGGGGAGTTTGGTAATTCACCCCTCCACTTT
TRBJ1-1 TRBV6-6 NA NA CASSSPGHSLVAFF TGTGCCAGCAGTTCCCCGGGACACTCGCTTGTAGCTTTCTTT
TRBJ2-2 TRBV2 NA NA CARRSRMNTGELFF TGTGCCAGACGGTCTAGGATGAACACCGGGGAGCTGTTTTTT
TRBJ1-1 TRBV7-6 TRBD1 NA CASSLLPGGMNTEAFF TGTGCCAGCAGCTTACTTCCAGGGGGGATGAACACTGAAGCTTTCTTT